The 31 T cell receptor beta chains below come from one sample, sequenced in a study of neoadjuvant anti-PD-1 for oral cavity cancer. The protocol was immunoSEQ multiplex PCR, while the TCRdb copy is restricted to in-frame clones and leaves out a portion. Of about 72,000 clones detected, 65% to 85% appear once; the ten largest clones hold 3% to 3.5%. Material: PBMCs, obtained before nivolumab (anti-PD-1) treatment. The receptors derive from a person between 35 and 79 years old with oral cavity squamous cell carcinoma.

This CDR3 reads CASSVLDRISGNTIYF. For the CDR3, the DNA is TGTGCCAGCAGCGTATTGGATCGGATCTCTGGAAACACCATATATTTT. The gene calls are TRBV9 and TRBJ1-3; D not resolved. This CDR3 is 16 amino acids long. Germline-derived CDR1 and CDR2 are SGDLS and YYNGEE. V was cut by 1 base and J by 0 bases, with 11 bases left in between. Complete variable domain (other parts from reference TRBV9 and TRBJ1-3): DSGVTQTPKHLITATGQRVTLRCSPRSGDLSVYWYQQSLDQGLQFLIQYYNGEERAKGNILERFSAQQFPDLHSELNLSSLELGDSALYFCASSVLDRISGNTIYFGEGSWLTVV.

The chain uses TRBV27 and TRBJ1-2; D is perhaps TRBD1 (6 bases). Trimming left V 5 bases short and J 2 bases short, with 9 bases between. Per germline, CDR1 MNHEY and CDR2 SMNVEV (reference sequence). The CDR3 extends over 13 amino acids. This chain's CDR3 is CASSQGGNYGYTF. In DNA, the CDR3 is TGTGCCAGCAGTCAAGGGGGAAACTATGGCTACACCTTC.

This chain links TRBV15 with TRBJ2-5; D perhaps matches TRBD2 (6 bases). The V gene lost 0 bases and the J gene lost 5 bases, with 16 bases spanning the gap. Germline assignment: CDR1 LNHNV and CDR2 YYDKDF (reference sequence). This CDR3 is built from 16 residues. CDR3 bases: TGTGCCACCAGCAGAGAACGTGGGAGGAGGTTGGAGACCCAGTACTTC. Amino acids: CATSRERGRRLETQYF. Drawing the rest from reference TRBV15 and TRBJ2-5, the complete variable domain is DAMVIQNPRYQVTQFGKPVTLSCSQTLNHNVMYWYQQKSSQAPKLLFHYYDKDFNNEADTPDNFQSRRPNTSFCFLDIRSPGLGDTAMYLCATSRERGRRLETQYFGPGTRLLVL.

J is TRBJ1-2 and V is TRBV6-5; the D is unclear. The germline V gene has CDR1 MNHEY and CDR2 SVGAGI. The CDR3 is 13 amino acids. The V gene lost 6 bases and the J gene lost 7 bases, with 15 bases spanning the gap. For the CDR3, the DNA is TGTGCCAGCAGGGATTCCGTGGGTGGTGGCTACACCTTC. As protein: CASRDSVGGGYTF.

This chain joins TRBV6-5 and TRBJ2-7; D uncertain. The CDR3 runs to 13 residues. Germline V gene lookup returns CDR1 MNHEY and CDR2 SVGAGI. Trimming cost V 6 bases and J 6 bases, with 15 bases left between them. The CDR3 DNA reads as TGTGCCAGCAGCCCCCCCGCGGCCCCCGAGCAGTACTTC. It specifies CASSPPAAPEQYF.

This chain uses TRBV5-1 with TRBJ1-5, with 7 bases fitting TRBD1. The CDR3 has 16 amino acids. With 0 bases clipped from V and 6 bases from J, the junction kept 9 bases outside the gene matches. Germline V gene lookup returns CDR1 SGHRS and CDR2 YFSETQ. CDR3 sequence: CASSLEGRGLGQPQHF. The CDR3 DNA sequence: TGCGCCAGCAGCTTGGAGGGAAGGGGGCTCGGTCAGCCCCAGCATTTT.

The CDR3 bases are TGTGCCATCAGTGGCGTTTCGGGGGAGGCCGAGCAGTACTTC. Residues: CAISGVSGEAEQYF. The rearrangement joins TRBV10-3 to TRBJ2-7; perhaps TRBD2 as D (6 bases). The CDR3 extends over 14 amino acids. V lost 4 bases and J lost 6, with 16 bases in between. Per the germline V gene, CDR1 is ENHRY and CDR2 is SYGVKD.

The CDR3 region is CASSSGSRGYTF. DNA of the CDR3: TGTGCCAGCAGCTCAGGGAGCCGGGGCTACACCTTC. V usage is TRBV6-5 and J usage is TRBJ1-2; TRBD1 is a possible D gene (5 bases). The CDR3 is 12 amino acids. From germline, CDR1 is MNHEY and CDR2 SVGAGI. Trimming left V 6 bases short and J 8 bases short, with 13 bases between.

The chain employs TRBV27 and TRBJ1-1; D call uncertain. Germline V gene lookup returns CDR1 MNHEY and CDR2 SMNVEV (reference sequence). Trimming removed 4 bases from V and 1 base from J, with 7 bases in between. This CDR3 is built from 13 residues. The CDR3 spells CASSYAGNTEAFF. The CDR3 nucleotides are TGTGCCAGCAGTTACGCGGGGAACACTGAAGCTTTCTTT.

V and J are TRBV9 and TRBJ2-2, with TRBD1 matching 8 bases. J was trimmed by 4 bases and V by 3 bases; bases with no gene match: 8. Germline CDR1 SGDLS, CDR2 YYNGEE. This CDR3 has 16 amino acids. CDR3: CASSAAQGAVTGELFF. In nucleotides, the CDR3 is TGTGCCAGCAGCGCCGCTCAGGGGGCGGTCACCGGGGAGCTGTTTTTT.

V is TRBV7-3 and J is TRBJ2-6; D is uncertain. The ends were cut back, 2 bases at V and 0 bases at J, with 8 bases in the middle. Germline V lookup: CDR1 SGHTA, CDR2 FQGTGA. The CDR3 runs to 16 residues. CDR3 nucleotide sequence: TGTGCCAGCAGCTTAGTCGGTACCTCTGGGGCCAACGTCCTGACTTTC. Its translation: CASSLVGTSGANVLTF.

The chain uses TRBV9 and TRBJ2-7; 9 bases line up with TRBD1. This CDR3 is built from 14 residues. Germline lookup yields CDR1 SGDLS and CDR2 YYNGEE. V was clipped by 4 bases and J by 3 bases; unmatched bases: 5. The CDR3, as DNA: TGTGCCAGCAGCCCCTGGGGACAGGGCTACGAGCAGTACTTC. Translated, it gives CASSPWGQGYEQYF.

CDR3 in DNA: TGTGCCAGCAGCGTATCCAGCAGGGCGCGGGGTCGGCGAGAGCAGTTCTTC. This sequence encodes CASSVSSRARGRREQFF. The chain is built from TRBV9 and TRBJ2-1; a weak D match, TRBD2 (6 bases). Germline loops: CDR1 SGDLS, CDR2 YYNGEE. CDR3 length: 17 amino acids. The V gene lost 1 base and the J gene lost 10 bases, with 24 bases spanning the gap. Based on the CDR3 plus reference TRBV9 and TRBJ2-1, the full variable domain is DSGVTQTPKHLITATGQRVTLRCSPRSGDLSVYWYQQSLDQGLQFLIQYYNGEERAKGNILERFSAQQFPDLHSELNLSSLELGDSALYFCASSVSSRARGRREQFFGPGTRLTVL.

This clone was detected a few times. The V gene is TRBV7-9, the J gene TRBJ1-1, with 7 bases aligning to TRBD1. V dropped 7 bases and J dropped 1; count of bases not matched to a gene: 9. CDR1 and CDR2 (germline): SEHNR, FQNEAQ (reference sequence). There are 15 residues in the CDR3. The CDR3 bases are TGTGCCAGCACCCGCAGGGGGGTTCGGAACACTGAAGCTTTCTTT. Translating it yields CASTRRGVRNTEAFF.

The V and J genes are TRBV6-5 and TRBJ2-7, with D possibly being TRBD1 (5 bases). With 6 bases removed from V and 4 bases from J, the gap between germline ends came to 19 bases. From germline, CDR1 is MNHEY and CDR2 SVGAGI. The CDR3 totals 15 residues. The CDR3 loop reads CASRLTGTGLYEQYF. DNA of the CDR3: TGTGCCAGCAGACTCACAGGAACCGGGTTATACGAGCAGTACTTC.

The sample holds one count of this clone. The chain employs TRBV7-9 and TRBJ1-1; D call uncertain. The length of the CDR3 is 11 residues. Trimming stripped 3 bases from V and 9 bases from J, with 8 bases between. Germline assignment: CDR1 SEHNR and CDR2 FQNEAQ (reference sequence). In nucleotides, the CDR3 is TGTGCCAGCAGCTTCTCCGTACAAGCTTTCTTT. Its translation: CASSFSVQAFF.

The V gene is TRBV7-8, the J gene TRBJ2-1; D may match TRBD1 or TRBD2 (5 bases each). V dropped 1 base and J dropped 7 bases, with 17 bases sitting between them. Germline V lookup: CDR1 SGHVS, CDR2 FQNEAQ. This CDR3 comprises 16 residues. The chain's CDR3 is CASSLGDGAAWNEQFF. CDR3 bases: TGTGCCAGCAGCTTAGGGGACGGGGCGGCATGGAATGAGCAGTTCTTC. Full variable domain (remainder filled in from reference TRBV7-8 and TRBJ2-1): GAGVSQSPRYKVAKRGQDVALRCDPISGHVSLFWYQQALGQGPEFLTYFQNEAQLDKSGLPSDRFFAERPEGSVSTLKIQRTQQEDSAVYLCASSLGDGAAWNEQFFGPGTRLTVL.

V gene TRBV28 combines with J gene TRBJ2-1; weak D call: TRBD2 (5 bases). The CDR3 is made up of 18 amino acids. Trimming left V 2 bases short and J 5 bases short, with 22 bases between. The germline gives CDR1 MDHEN, CDR2 SYDVKM. The CDR3, as DNA: TGTGCCAGCAGTTTACGGTCTTACACTAGGTTTGCGAACAATGAGCAGTTCTTC. This gives the protein CASSLRSYTRFANNEQFF. Variable domain in full (rest from reference TRBV28 and TRBJ2-1): DVKVTQSSRYLVKRTGEKVFLECVQDMDHENMFWYRQDPGLGLRLIYFSYDVKMKEKGDIPEGYSVSREKKERFSLILESASTNQTSMYLCASSLRSYTRFANNEQFFGPGTRLTVL.

The V and J genes are TRBV6-5 and TRBJ1-2; D perhaps matches TRBD1 (5 bases). Per the germline V gene, CDR1 is MNHEY and CDR2 is SVGAGI. Trimming cost V 7 bases and J 8 bases, with 11 bases left between them. CDR3 length: 11 amino acids. CDR3 DNA: TGTGCCAGCACTCCGGGGCGGGGCTACACCTTC. Protein sequence: CASTPGRGYTF.

CDR3 protein: CASSQVSGLSRWQFF. The CDR3 nucleotides read TGCGCCAGCAGCCAGGTCTCGGGGCTTTCACGGTGGCAGTTCTTC. V usage is TRBV4-1 and J usage is TRBJ2-1; D could derive from TRBD1 or TRBD2 (5 bases each). This CDR3 spans 15 amino acids. CDR1 is MGHRA, CDR2 YSYEKL, per germline. The V end was cut by 3 bases, the J end by 12 bases, with 21 bases between.

The chain is built from TRBV28 and TRBJ2-6; D gene unclear. The CDR3 contains 13 residues. The V gene lost 7 bases and the J gene lost 2 bases, with 6 bases spanning the gap. Germline CDR1 and CDR2: MDHEN and SYDVKM. The CDR3 sequence: CASMGAGANVLTF. CDR3 DNA sequence: TGTGCCAGCATGGGCGCTGGGGCCAACGTCCTGACTTTC.

The V gene is TRBV14, the J gene TRBJ2-1; the D gene is possibly TRBD2 (7 bases). Deletions cut 3 bases from V and 4 bases from J, with 19 bases between. The CDR3 extends over 17 amino acids. Germline V CDR1 and CDR2: SGHDN, FVKESK. The CDR3, as DNA: TGTGCCAGCAGCCATGGGGGGCTAGCGGCATTATACAATGAGCAGTTCTTC. Its translation: CASSHGGLAALYNEQFF.

The sample holds one count of this clone. The V gene is TRBV7-9, the J gene TRBJ1-6; maybe TRBD1 (5 bases). The CDR3 is made up of 13 amino acids. Looked up from germline, CDR1 is SEHNR and CDR2 is FQNEAQ (reference sequence). V lost 4 bases, J lost 14 bases, and 15 bases lay in between. The CDR3 bases are TGTGCCAGCAGCTCCGTCAGGGTACCAACCCTCCACTTT. Translated, it gives CASSSVRVPTLHF.

This chain joins TRBV10-3 and TRBJ2-3; 7 bases fit TRBD1. Germline-derived CDR1 and CDR2 are ENHRY and SYGVKD. This CDR3 has 15 amino acids. V was pared by 2 bases and J by 0 bases, with 2 bases of the junction left unmatched. The CDR3 bases are TGTGCCATCAGTGAGGACAGGGAGAGCACAGATACGCAGTATTTT. Residues: CAISEDRESTDTQYF.

The chain joins TRBV5-4 to TRBJ2-1, with D maybe TRBD1 (5 bases). With 3 bases removed from V and 9 bases from J, the gap between germline ends came to 10 bases. Germline CDR1 is SGHNT and CDR2 is YYREEE (reference sequence). CDR3 length equals 12 residues. The CDR3 loop reads CASSWQGTEQFF. For the CDR3, the DNA is TGTGCCAGCAGCTGGCAGGGTACTGAGCAGTTCTTC.

The chain couples TRBV6-6 to TRBJ2-7, with 9 bases matching TRBD2. The germline gives CDR1 MNHNY, CDR2 SVGAGI (reference sequence). CDR3 length: 14 amino acids. The trim removed 3 bases at V and 2 bases at J, leaving 2 bases unmatched. In DNA, the CDR3 is TGTGCCAGCAGTTATTCTAGCGGGGCCTACGAGCAGTACTTC. Translation gives CASSYSSGAYEQYF.

J is TRBJ1-4 and V is TRBV7-8; D gene uncertain. The CDR3 sequence is 14 residues long. Germline CDR1 SGHVS, CDR2 FQNEAQ. Deletions cut 1 base from V and 7 bases from J, with 10 bases between. CDR3 sequence reads: CASSLVGETEKLFF. CDR3 coding DNA: TGTGCCAGCAGCTTAGTCGGGGAAACTGAAAAACTGTTTTTT. The whole variable domain, filled in from reference TRBV7-8 and TRBJ1-4, reads GAGVSQSPRYKVAKRGQDVALRCDPISGHVSLFWYQQALGQGPEFLTYFQNEAQLDKSGLPSDRFFAERPEGSVSTLKIQRTQQEDSAVYLCASSLVGETEKLFFGSGTQLSVL.

In its sample, this clone was seen once. V is TRBV2 and J is TRBJ2-1; 8 positions agree with TRBD2. Trimming at V came to 7 bases and at J to 3 bases, leaving 2 bases not matched to a gene. CDR3 length: 13 residues. Looked up from germline, CDR1 is SNHLY and CDR2 is FYNNEI. In DNA, the CDR3 is TGTGCCAGCATTAGCGGGAACTACAATGAGCAGTTCTTC. Its protein product is CASISGNYNEQFF.

The V gene is TRBV7-9, the J gene TRBJ2-1; D is ambiguous. V lost 1 base and J lost 7, with 2 bases in between. The CDR3 sequence is 11 residues long. Germline V gene data show CDR1 as SEHNR and CDR2 as FQNEAQ (reference sequence). CDR3: CASSLENEQFF. In nucleotides, the CDR3 is TGTGCCAGCAGCTTAGAGAATGAGCAGTTCTTC.

The chain is built from TRBV29-1 and TRBJ1-1; D possibly corresponds to TRBD1 (5 bases). The CDR3 runs 13 residues. The germline gives CDR1 SQVTM, CDR2 ANQGSEA. V lost 3 bases to trimming and J lost 2 bases, with 10 bases between them. The CDR3 DNA reads TGCAGCGTTGAGGCCGACAGAAACACTGAAGCTTTCTTT. It encodes CSVEADRNTEAFF.

The chain combines TRBV5-1 with TRBJ2-7; TRBD2 aligns across 12 bases. The CDR3 runs to 15 residues. The junction had 6 bases not matched to a gene; V was cut back by 4 bases and J by 4 bases. Germline V gene data show CDR1 as SGHRS and CDR2 as YFSETQ. CDR3 nucleotides: TGCGCCAGCAGCCCCTGGACTAGCGGGACGTACGAGCAGTACTTC. Translated: CASSPWTSGTYEQYF. Together with reference TRBV5-1 and TRBJ2-7, the CDR3 gives the full variable domain: KAGVTQTPRYLIKTRGQQVTLSCSPISGHRSVSWYQQTPGQGLQFLFEYFSETQRNKGNFPGRFSGRQFSNSRSEMNVSTLELGDSALYLCASSPWTSGTYEQYFGPGTRLTVT.